Shown below are 16 T cell receptor beta chains from a single sample sequenced in a study of vaccination effects on CD4 cells after COVID-19. Sequencing used immunoSEQ multiplex PCR; TCRdb keeps in-frame clones, though not all of them. The sample carries tens of thousands of clones, around 67% recorded once. What these receptors recognize is not known. Following a roughly ten-day culture, CD4+ T cells were purified. Two-dose vaccination with either BNT162b2 or mRNA-1273 was given to the participants. The source was CD4+ T cells from PBMCs cultured without peptide, collected after COVID-19 vaccination. These receptors were obtained from a human donor who received a COVID-19 vaccine.

The chain is built from TRBV18 and TRBJ2-1, with D possibly TRBD2 on 6 matching bases. The CDR3 spans 14 residues. Germline values: CDR1 KGHSH, CDR2 LQKENI. Between the trimmed V and J ends, which lost 2 bases and 7 bases, there was a span of 12 bases. The CDR3 protein is CASSPSGGTNEQFF. CDR3 in DNA: TGTGCCAGCTCACCATCCGGGGGAACGAATGAGCAGTTCTTC.

This rearrangement joins TRBV18 to TRBJ1-2, with 7 bases identical to TRBD1. From germline, CDR1 is KGHSH and CDR2 LQKENI. V gave up 8 bases and J gave up 7 bases; unmatched junction bases: 7. The CDR3 is made up of 12 amino acids. CDR3 amino acids: CASTGTDGGYTF. The CDR3 coding sequence is TGTGCCAGCACAGGGACAGACGGTGGCTACACCTTC.

The J gene is TRBJ2-3, the V gene TRBV7-3; D tentatively fits TRBD1 or TRBD2 (5 bases each). This CDR3 region has 16 residues. The germline V gene encodes CDR1 SGHTA and CDR2 FQGTGA. V was clipped by 5 bases and J by 2 bases, with 17 bases between them. The CDR3, as DNA: TGTGCCAGCAGCCAGGGCCGGGGCCTCCTCACAGATACGCAGTATTTT. Residues: CASSQGRGLLTDTQYF.

This clone was seen a few times. The sample contains more than one DNA sequence encoding this CDR3. The chain recombines TRBV3-1 (or the pseudogene TRBV3-2) with TRBJ1-5; D is possibly TRBD1 (5 bases). CDR3 length: 13 amino acids. V lost 4 bases to trimming and J lost 4 bases, with 8 bases between them. CDR1 and CDR2 from the germline V gene are LGHDT and YNNKEL (reference sequence). The CDR3: CASSRQSNQPQHF. The CDR3 DNA reads TGTGCCAGCAGCCGACAGAGTAATCAGCCCCAGCATTTT.

The genes are TRBV6-6 and TRBJ2-5; 15 nucleotides match TRBD2. Germline V lookup: CDR1 MNHNY, CDR2 SVGAGI (reference sequence). J lost 5 bases, V lost 7 bases, and 8 bases had no gene match. The CDR3 extends over 16 amino acids. CDR3 protein: CASTKPGLAGGETQYF. In DNA form, the CDR3 reads TGTGCCAGCACTAAACCTGGACTAGCGGGGGGGGAGACCCAGTACTTC.

The chain couples TRBV6-5 to TRBJ2-2, with 10 bases fitting TRBD1. J was trimmed by 7 bases and V by 4 bases; bases with no gene match: 6. The V gene's germline CDR1 is MNHEY and CDR2 SVGAGI. The CDR3 totals 15 residues. The CDR3: CASSWDRGVGGELFF. DNA for the CDR3: TGTGCCAGCAGTTGGGACAGGGGAGTAGGCGGGGAGCTGTTTTTT.

The chain combines TRBV7-9 with TRBJ2-5, with 10 bases lining up with TRBD1. V dropped 5 bases and J dropped 2; count of bases not matched to a gene: 2. CDR3 length: 14 residues. Germline-derived CDR1 and CDR2 are SEHNR and FQNEAQ (reference sequence). The CDR3 region has the DNA TGTGCCAGCAGCATGGGACAGGGGCAAGAGACCCAGTACTTC. Its translation: CASSMGQGQETQYF.

V is TRBV6-1 and J is TRBJ1-2; 8 bases align to TRBD1. Trimming took 3 bases from V and 3 from J; bases not matched to a gene: 6. This CDR3 is built from 15 residues. From germline, CDR1 is MNHNS and CDR2 SASEGT. The CDR3 sequence is CASSEPGQGHYGYTF. CDR3 nucleotide sequence: TGTGCCAGCAGTGAGCCTGGACAGGGACACTATGGCTACACCTTC.

The chain employs TRBV7-3 and TRBJ2-7; TRBD2 might be the D (6 bases). CDR3 length: 13 amino acids. Looked up from germline, CDR1 is SGHTA and CDR2 is FQGTGA. Deletions cut 5 bases from V and 7 bases from J, with 15 bases between. The CDR3 bases are TGTGCCAGCAGCCTCGGCCCCGGGGGTGAGCAGTACGTC. This codes for CASSLGPGGEQYV.

This chain joins TRBV28 and TRBJ2-2; perhaps D is TRBD1 or TRBD2 (7 bases each). V was pared by 6 bases and J by 3 bases, with 17 bases between. Germline values: CDR1 MDHEN, CDR2 SYDVKM. The CDR3 is 16 residues long. DNA for the CDR3: TGTGCCAGCAGCTCTCCGGGGAGGGGGCACACCGGGGAGCTGTTTTTT. Its protein product is CASSSPGRGHTGELFF.

The rearrangement links TRBV4-1 to TRBJ1-5, with 9 positions matching TRBD1. Germline V gene sequence: CDR1 MGHRA, CDR2 YSYEKL. V lost 1 base to trimming and J lost 4 bases; unmatched junction nucleotides: 8. This CDR3 region has 17 residues. The DNA for the CDR3 is TGCGCCAGCAGCCAAGGGTCGGACAGGGGAATAAATCAGCCCCAGCATTTT. Residues: CASSQGSDRGINQPQHF.

This chain joins TRBV13 and TRBJ1-1; TRBD1 matches at 9 bases. Germline assignment: CDR1 PRHDT and CDR2 FYEKMQ (reference sequence). Trimming removed 5 bases from V and 4 bases from J; junction bases left unmatched: 8. The CDR3 is 15 residues long. CDR3 sequence (DNA): TGTGCCAGCAGCCGGAACAGGGGGCAGAGCACTGAAGCTTTCTTT. Its protein is CASSRNRGQSTEAFF.

There are a few counts of this clone. The J gene is TRBJ1-1, the V gene TRBV11-3, with unresolved D. The CDR3 extends over 13 amino acids. The ends were cut back, 1 base at V and 1 base at J, with 4 bases in the middle. Germline lookup yields CDR1 SGHNT and CDR2 YENEEA. CDR3 coding DNA: TGTGCCAGCAGCTTAGGAAGGAACACTGAAGCTTTCTTT. Its protein is CASSLGRNTEAFF.

The V gene is TRBV4-3, the J gene TRBJ1-1, with D possibly being TRBD1 (5 bases). The V and J ends lost 0 bases and 6 bases respectively, with 17 bases between them. Germline lookup yields CDR1 LGHNA and CDR2 YSLEER. The CDR3 covers 16 residues. CDR3: CASSQDLGRVAAEAFF. CDR3 bases: TGCGCCAGCAGCCAAGATTTGGGGCGGGTGGCGGCTGAAGCTTTCTTT.

The chain combines TRBV2 with TRBJ2-5, with D perhaps matching TRBD2 (5 bases). Germline CDR1 is SNHLY and CDR2 is FYNNEI. There are 12 residues in the CDR3. Trimming removed 8 bases from V and 5 bases from J, with 12 bases in between. CDR3 nucleotide sequence: TGTGCCAGCCGCCTAGCCGGGGAGACCCAGTACTTC. This translates into CASRLAGETQYF.

V usage is TRBV6-5 and J usage is TRBJ1-1; no definite D call. V dropped 2 bases and J dropped 1 base, with 8 bases sitting between them. The CDR3 contains 14 residues. From germline, CDR1 is MNHEY and CDR2 SVGAGI. The CDR3 protein is CASSYTFRNTEAFF. DNA for the CDR3: TGTGCCAGCAGTTACACATTTAGGAACACTGAAGCTTTCTTT.